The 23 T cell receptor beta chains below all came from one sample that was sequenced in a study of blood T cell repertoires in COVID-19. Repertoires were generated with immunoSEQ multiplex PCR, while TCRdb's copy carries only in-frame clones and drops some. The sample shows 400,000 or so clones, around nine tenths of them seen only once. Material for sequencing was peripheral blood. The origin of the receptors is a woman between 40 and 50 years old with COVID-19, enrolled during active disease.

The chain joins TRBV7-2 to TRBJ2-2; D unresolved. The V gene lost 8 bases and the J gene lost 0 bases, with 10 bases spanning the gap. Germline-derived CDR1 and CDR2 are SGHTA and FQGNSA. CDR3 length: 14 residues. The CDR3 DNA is TGTGCCAGCCAATACATCTCGAACACCGGGGAGCTGTTTTTT. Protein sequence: CASQYISNTGELFF.

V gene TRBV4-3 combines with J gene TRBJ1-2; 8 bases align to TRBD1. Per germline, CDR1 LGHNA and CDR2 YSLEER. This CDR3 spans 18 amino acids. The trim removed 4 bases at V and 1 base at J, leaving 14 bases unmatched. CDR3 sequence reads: CASSPVVPGQEGNYGYTF. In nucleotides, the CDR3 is TGCGCCAGCAGCCCTGTTGTACCGGGACAGGAGGGTAACTATGGCTACACCTTC.

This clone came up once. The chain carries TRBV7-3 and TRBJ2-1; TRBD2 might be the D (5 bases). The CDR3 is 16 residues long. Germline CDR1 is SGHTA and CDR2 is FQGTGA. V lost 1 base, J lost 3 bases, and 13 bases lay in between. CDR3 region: CASSLSRASSYNEQFF. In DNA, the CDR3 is TGTGCCAGCAGCTTAAGTCGGGCTAGCAGCTACAATGAGCAGTTCTTC.

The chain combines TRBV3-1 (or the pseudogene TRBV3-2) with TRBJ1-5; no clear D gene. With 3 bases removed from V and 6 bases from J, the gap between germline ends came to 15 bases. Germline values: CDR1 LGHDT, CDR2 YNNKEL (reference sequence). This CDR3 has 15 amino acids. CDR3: CASSHTSRLGQPQHF. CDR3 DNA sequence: TGTGCCAGCAGCCATACCTCCCGCCTAGGTCAGCCCCAGCATTTT.

This CDR3 is CASSLRTGVPSYNEQFF. The DNA for the CDR3 is TGTGCCAGCAGCTTAAGAACAGGAGTACCCTCCTACAATGAGCAGTTCTTC. The rearrangement joins TRBV7-6 to TRBJ2-1; possibly TRBD1 for D (5 bases). The V end was cut by 2 bases, the J end by 0 bases, with 14 bases between. The CDR3 has 17 amino acids. Per germline, CDR1 SGHVS and CDR2 FNYEAQ.

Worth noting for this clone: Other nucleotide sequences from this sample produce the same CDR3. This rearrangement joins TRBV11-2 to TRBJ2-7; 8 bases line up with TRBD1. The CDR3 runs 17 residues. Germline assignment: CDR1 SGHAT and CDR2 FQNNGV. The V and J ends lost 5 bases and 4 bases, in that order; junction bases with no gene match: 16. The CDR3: CASSQYLAGGLEYEQYF. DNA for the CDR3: TGTGCCAGCAGCCAATACCTCGCAGGGGGCCTGGAGTACGAGCAGTACTTC.

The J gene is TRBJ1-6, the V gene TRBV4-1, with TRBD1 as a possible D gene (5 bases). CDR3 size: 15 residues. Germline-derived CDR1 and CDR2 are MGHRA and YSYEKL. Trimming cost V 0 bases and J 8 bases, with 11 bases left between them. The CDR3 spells CASSQDNQGYSPLHF. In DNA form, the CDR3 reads TGCGCCAGCAGCCAAGATAATCAGGGTTATTCACCCCTCCACTTT.

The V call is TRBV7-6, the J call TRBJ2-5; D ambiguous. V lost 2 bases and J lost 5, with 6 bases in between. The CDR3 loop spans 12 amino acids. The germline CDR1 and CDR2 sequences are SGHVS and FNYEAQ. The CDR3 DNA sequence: TGTGCCAGCAGCTTATTCCGGGAGACCCAGTACTTC. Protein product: CASSLFRETQYF.

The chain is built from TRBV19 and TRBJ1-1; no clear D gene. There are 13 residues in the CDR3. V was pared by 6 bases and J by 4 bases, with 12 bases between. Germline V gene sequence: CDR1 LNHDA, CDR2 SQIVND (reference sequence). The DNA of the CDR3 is TGTGCCAGTAGCACCCAGGAGGGCACTGAAGCTTTCTTT. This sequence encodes CASSTQEGTEAFF.

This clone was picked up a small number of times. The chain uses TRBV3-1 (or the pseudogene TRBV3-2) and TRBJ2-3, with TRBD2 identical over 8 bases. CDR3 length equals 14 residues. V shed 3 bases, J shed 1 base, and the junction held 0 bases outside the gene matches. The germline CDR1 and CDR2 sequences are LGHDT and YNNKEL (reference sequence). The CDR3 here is CASSQRGGTDTQYF. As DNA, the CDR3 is TGTGCCAGCAGCCAGCGGGGGGGCACAGATACGCAGTATTTT.

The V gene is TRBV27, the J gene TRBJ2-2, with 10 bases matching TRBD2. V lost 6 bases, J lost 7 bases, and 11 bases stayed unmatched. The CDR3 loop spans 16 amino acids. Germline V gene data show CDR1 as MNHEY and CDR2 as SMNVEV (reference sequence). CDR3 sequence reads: CASSRGASGRNGELFF. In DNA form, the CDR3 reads TGTGCCAGCAGCCGTGGGGCTAGCGGGAGAAACGGGGAGCTGTTTTTT.

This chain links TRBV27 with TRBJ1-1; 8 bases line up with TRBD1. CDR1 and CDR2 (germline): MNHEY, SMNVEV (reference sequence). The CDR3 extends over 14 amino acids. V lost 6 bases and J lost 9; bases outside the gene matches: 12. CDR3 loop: CASRPDRVVIKAFF. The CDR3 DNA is TGTGCCAGCAGACCGGACAGGGTAGTAATAAAAGCTTTCTTT.

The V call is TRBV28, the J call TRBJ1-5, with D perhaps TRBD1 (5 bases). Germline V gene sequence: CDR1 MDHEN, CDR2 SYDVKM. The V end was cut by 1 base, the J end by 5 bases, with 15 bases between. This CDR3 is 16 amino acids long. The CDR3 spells CASSLSAGGGYQPQHF. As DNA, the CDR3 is TGTGCCAGCAGTTTATCGGCTGGGGGGGGTTATCAGCCCCAGCATTTT.

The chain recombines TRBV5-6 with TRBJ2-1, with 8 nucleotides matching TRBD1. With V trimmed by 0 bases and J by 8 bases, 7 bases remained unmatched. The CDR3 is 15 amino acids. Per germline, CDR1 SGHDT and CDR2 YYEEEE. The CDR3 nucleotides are TGTGCCAGCAGCTTGGCAGTGGACAGGGTTTATGAGCAGTTCTTC. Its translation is CASSLAVDRVYEQFF. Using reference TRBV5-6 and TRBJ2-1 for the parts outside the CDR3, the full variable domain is DAGVTQSPTHLIKTRGQQVTLRCSPKSGHDTVSWYQQALGQGPQFIFQYYEEEERQRGNFPDRFSGHQFPNYSSELNVNALLLGDSALYLCASSLAVDRVYEQFFGPGTRLTVL.

CDR3 amino acids: CASSMGGLAGLADTQYF. In DNA, the CDR3 is TGTGCCAGTAGTATGGGGGGACTAGCGGGGCTAGCAGATACGCAGTATTTT. This rearrangement joins TRBV19 to TRBJ2-3, with TRBD2 matching 13 bases. V was clipped by 3 bases and J by 4 bases; unmatched bases: 7. The length of the CDR3 is 17 residues. The germline V gene has CDR1 LNHDA and CDR2 SQIVND (reference sequence).

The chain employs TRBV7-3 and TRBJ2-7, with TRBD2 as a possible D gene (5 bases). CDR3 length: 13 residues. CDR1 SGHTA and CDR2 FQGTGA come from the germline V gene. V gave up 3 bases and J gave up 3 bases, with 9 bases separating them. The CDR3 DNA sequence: TGTGCCAGCAGCTTCTCGGGGAACTACGAGCAGTACTTC. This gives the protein CASSFSGNYEQYF.

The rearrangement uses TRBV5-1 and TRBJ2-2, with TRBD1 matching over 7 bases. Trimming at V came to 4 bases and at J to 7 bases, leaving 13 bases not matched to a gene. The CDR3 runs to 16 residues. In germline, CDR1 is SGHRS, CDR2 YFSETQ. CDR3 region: CASSRLTGQVGGELFF. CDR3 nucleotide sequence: TGCGCCAGCAGCCGACTTACCGGACAGGTGGGCGGGGAGCTGTTTTTT.

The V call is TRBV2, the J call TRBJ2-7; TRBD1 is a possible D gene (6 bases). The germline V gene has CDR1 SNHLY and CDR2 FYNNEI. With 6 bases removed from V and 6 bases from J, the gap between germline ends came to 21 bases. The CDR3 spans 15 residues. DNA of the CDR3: TGTGCCAGCAGCGCGATTGTGCCCGAAGGGGGCGAGCAGTACTTC. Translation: CASSAIVPEGGEQYF.

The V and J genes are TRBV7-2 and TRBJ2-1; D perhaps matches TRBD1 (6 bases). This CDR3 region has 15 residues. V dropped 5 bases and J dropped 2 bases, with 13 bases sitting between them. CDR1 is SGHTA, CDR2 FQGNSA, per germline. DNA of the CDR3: TGTGCCAGCAGCCCCGGGGCAGGGGCCTACAATGAGCAGTTCTTC. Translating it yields CASSPGAGAYNEQFF.

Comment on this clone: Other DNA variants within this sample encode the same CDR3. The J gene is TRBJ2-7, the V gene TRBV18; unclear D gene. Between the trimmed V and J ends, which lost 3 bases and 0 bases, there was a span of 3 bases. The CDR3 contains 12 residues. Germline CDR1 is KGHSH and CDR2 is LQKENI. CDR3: CASSPGSYEQYF. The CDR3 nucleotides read TGTGCCAGCTCACCCGGCTCCTACGAGCAGTACTTC.

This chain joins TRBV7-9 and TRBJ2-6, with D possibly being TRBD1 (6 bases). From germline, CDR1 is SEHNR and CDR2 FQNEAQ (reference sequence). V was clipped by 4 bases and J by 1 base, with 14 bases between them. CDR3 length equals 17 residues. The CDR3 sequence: CASSYTQGSSGANVLTF. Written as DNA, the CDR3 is TGTGCCAGCAGCTACACGCAGGGGTCGTCTGGGGCCAACGTCCTGACTTTC.

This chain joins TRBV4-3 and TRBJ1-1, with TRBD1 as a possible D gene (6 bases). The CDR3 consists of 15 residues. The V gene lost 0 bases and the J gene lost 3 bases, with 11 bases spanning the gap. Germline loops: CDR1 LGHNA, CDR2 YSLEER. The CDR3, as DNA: TGCGCCAGCAGCCAAGATCTTAAGGGGGACACTGAAGCTTTCTTT. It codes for CASSQDLKGDTEAFF.

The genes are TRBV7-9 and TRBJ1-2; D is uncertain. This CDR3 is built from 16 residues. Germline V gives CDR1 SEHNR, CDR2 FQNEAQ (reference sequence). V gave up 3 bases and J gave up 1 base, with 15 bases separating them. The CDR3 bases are TGTGCCAGCAGCTTCACATCCGGGAGATATAACTATGGCTACACCTTC. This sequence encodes CASSFTSGRYNYGYTF.